This paragraph reports one TCR beta chain. The antigen remains undetermined. This specimen belongs to a study of CD8 T cell repertoires and HIV-1 epitope variants. Turning to the study itself: Separate wells received one of Twenty-five Gag or Nef variant peptides. Controls were a CMV, EBV and flu pool, Ebola AY9, and no peptide. Epitopes were three Gag families plus Nef HW9 and YT9.

Method: immunoSEQ multiplex PCR; TCRdb's copy keeps in-frame clones and lacks some. Altogether around 6,600 clones are present, roughly two thirds being singletons, with the ten largest covering about two fifths. Broader study findings: Fewer than ten TCR beta clonotypes were antigen-specific, more than five apparently recognizing autologous or escape variants.

The CDR3 is made up of 17 amino acids. Trimming at V came to 0 bases and at J to 4 bases, leaving 3 bases not matched to a gene. Germline assignment: CDR1 SGDLS and CDR2 YYNGEE. This clonotype originated in a male donor with HIV. The J gene is TRBJ2-1, the V gene TRBV9; 14 bases map to TRBD2. Sequencing was carried out using cultured CD8+ T cells derived from PBMCs. This CDR3 reads CASSVEGLAGEYNEQFF. CDR3 DNA sequence: TGTGCCAGCAGCGTAGAGGGACTAGCGGGGGAATACAATGAGCAGTTCTTC. The full variable domain, with the rest looked up from reference TRBV9 and TRBJ2-1, is DSGVTQTPKHLITATGQRVTLRCSPRSGDLSVYWYQQSLDQGLQFLIQYYNGEERAKGNILERFSAQQFPDLHSELNLSSLELGDSALYFCASSVEGLAGEYNEQFFGPGTRLTVL.